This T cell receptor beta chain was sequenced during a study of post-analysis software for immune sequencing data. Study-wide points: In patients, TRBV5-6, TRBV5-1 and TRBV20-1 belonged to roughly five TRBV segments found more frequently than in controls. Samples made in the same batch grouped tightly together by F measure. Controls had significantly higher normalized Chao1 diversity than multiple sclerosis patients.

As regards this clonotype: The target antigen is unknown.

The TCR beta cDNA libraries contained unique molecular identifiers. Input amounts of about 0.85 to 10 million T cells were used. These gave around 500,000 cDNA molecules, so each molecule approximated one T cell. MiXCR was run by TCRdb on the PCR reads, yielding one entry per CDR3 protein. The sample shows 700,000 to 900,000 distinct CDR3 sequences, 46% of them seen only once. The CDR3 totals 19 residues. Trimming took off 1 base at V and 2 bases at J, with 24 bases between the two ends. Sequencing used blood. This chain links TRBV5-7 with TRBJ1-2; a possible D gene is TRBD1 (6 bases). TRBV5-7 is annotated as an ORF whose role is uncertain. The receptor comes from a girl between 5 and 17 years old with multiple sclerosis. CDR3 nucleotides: TGTGCCAGCAGCTTGCAGGACAGACCTTCAACTATACCAAACTATGGCTACACCTTC. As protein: CASSLQDRPSTIPNYGYTF.